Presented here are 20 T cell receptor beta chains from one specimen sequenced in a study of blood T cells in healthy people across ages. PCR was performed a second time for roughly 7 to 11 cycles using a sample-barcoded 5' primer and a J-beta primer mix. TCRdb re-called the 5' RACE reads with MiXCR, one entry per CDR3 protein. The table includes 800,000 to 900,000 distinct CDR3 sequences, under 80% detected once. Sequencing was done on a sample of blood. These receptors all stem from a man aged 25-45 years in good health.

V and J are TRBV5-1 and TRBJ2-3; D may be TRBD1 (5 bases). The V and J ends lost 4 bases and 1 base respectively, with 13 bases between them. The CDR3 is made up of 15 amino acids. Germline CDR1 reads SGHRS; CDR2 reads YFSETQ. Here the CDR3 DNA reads TGCGCCAGCAGCACAAGGACACAAGGCACAGATACGCAGTATTTT. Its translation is CASSTRTQGTDTQYF. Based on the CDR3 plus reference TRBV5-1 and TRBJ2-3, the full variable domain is KAGVTQTPRYLIKTRGQQVTLSCSPISGHRSVSWYQQTPGQGLQFLFEYFSETQRNKGNFPGRFSGRQFSNSRSEMNVSTLELGDSALYLCASSTRTQGTDTQYFGPGTRLTVL.

CDR3 DNA sequence: TGCAGCGTCGGACAGGGGGAGGCCTACGAGCAGTACTTC. Protein: CSVGQGEAYEQYF. The V and J genes are TRBV29-1 and TRBJ2-4; 10 bases are shared with TRBD1. The J call may be mistaken, given a closer DNA end match to TRBJ2-7. CDR3 length: 13 residues. Germline CDR1 reads SQVTM; CDR2 reads ANQGSEA.

The chain's CDR3 is CASSDWKGGRGIQYF. Here the CDR3 DNA reads TGTGCCAGCAGTGATTGGAAAGGGGGGCGTGGCATTCAGTACTTC. J is TRBJ2-4 and V is TRBV2, with D perhaps TRBD1 or TRBD2 (6 bases each). In germline, CDR1 is SNHLY, CDR2 FYNNEI. Trimming removed 3 bases from V and 9 bases from J, with 18 bases in between. This CDR3 has 15 residues.

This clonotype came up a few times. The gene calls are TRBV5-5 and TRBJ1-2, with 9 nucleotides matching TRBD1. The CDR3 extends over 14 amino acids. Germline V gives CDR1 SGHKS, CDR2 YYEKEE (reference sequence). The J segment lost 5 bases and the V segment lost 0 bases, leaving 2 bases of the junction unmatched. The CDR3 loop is CASSLATGGYGYTF. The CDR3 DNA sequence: TGTGCCAGCAGCTTGGCGACAGGGGGATATGGCTACACCTTC.

CDR3 DNA sequence: TGTGCCATCAGTGAGCCGGACCTAAACTATGGCTACACCTTC. Amino acids: CAISEPDLNYGYTF. The rearrangement links TRBV10-3 to TRBJ1-2; D gene ambiguous. CDR3 size: 14 residues. In germline, CDR1 is ENHRY, CDR2 SYGVKD. Deletions cut 2 bases from V and 2 bases from J, with 9 bases between.

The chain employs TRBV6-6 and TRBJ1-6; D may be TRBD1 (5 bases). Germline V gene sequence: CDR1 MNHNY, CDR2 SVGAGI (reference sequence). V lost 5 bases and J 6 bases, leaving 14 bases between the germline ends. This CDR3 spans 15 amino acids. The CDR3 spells CASSPSERGNSPLHF. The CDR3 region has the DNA TGTGCCAGCAGTCCCTCCGAAAGGGGTAATTCACCCCTCCACTTT.

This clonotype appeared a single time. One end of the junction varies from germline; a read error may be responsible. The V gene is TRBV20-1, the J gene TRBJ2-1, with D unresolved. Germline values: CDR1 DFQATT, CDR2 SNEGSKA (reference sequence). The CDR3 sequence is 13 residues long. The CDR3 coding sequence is TGCAGTGCTAGATCCCACCTCTACAATGGGCAGTTCTTC. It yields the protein CSARSHLYNGQFF.

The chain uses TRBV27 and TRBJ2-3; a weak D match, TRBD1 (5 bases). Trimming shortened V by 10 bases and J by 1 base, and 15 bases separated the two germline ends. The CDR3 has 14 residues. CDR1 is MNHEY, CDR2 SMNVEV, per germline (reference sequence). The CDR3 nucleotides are TGTGCCACCAGATTTAAGGGGCGCACAGATACGCAGTATTTT. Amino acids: CATRFKGRTDTQYF.

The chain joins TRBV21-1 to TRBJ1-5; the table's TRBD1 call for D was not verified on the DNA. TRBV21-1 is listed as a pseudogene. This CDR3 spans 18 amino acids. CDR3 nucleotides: TGTGCCAGCAGCAAATTTAGAGGGGGCGTCTTCTGCAATCAGCCCCAGCATTTT. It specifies CASSKFRGGVFCNQPQHF.

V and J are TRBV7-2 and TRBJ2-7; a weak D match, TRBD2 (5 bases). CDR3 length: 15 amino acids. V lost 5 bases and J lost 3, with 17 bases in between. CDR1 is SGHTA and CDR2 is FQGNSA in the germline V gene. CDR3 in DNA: TGTGCCAGCAGCCCTCCCGAGCGGAGGTTCTACGAGCAGTACTTC. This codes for CASSPPERRFYEQYF.

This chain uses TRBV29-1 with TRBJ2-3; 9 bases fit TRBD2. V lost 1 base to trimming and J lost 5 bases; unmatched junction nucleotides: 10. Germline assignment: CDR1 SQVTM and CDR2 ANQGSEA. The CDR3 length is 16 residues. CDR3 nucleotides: TGCAGCGTTGAAGGGTCCGGGACTAGCCCTGAAGATACGCAGTATTTT. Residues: CSVEGSGTSPEDTQYF.

CDR3 sequence (DNA): TGTGCCAGCAGCTTAGGCCAGCGGTACCCCCAAGAGACCCAGTACTTC. Translating it yields CASSLGQRYPQETQYF. This chain links TRBV7-2 with TRBJ2-5; D might be TRBD2 (5 bases). Per the germline V gene, CDR1 is SGHTA and CDR2 is FQGNSA. V was clipped by 1 base and J by 1 base, with 13 bases between them. There are 16 residues in the CDR3.

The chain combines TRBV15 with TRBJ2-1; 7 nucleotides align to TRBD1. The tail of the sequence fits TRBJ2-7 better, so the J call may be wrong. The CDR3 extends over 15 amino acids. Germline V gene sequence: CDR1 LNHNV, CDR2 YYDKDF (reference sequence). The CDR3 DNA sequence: TGTGCCACCAGCAGGGTAACAGGGGACGCCTACGAGCAGTACTTC. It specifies CATSRVTGDAYEQYF.

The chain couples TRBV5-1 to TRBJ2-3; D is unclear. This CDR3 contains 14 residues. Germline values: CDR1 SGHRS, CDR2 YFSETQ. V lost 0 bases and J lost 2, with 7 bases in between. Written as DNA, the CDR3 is TGCGCCAGCAGCTTGGCCATTTTCACAGATACGCAGTATTTT. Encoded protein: CASSLAIFTDTQYF.

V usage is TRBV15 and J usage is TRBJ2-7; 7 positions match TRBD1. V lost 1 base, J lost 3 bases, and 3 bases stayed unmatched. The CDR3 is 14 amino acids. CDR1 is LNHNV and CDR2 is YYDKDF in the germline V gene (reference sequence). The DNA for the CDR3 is TGTGCCACCAGCAGAGGCCGACAGGGCTACGAGCAGTACTTC. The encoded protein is CATSRGRQGYEQYF.

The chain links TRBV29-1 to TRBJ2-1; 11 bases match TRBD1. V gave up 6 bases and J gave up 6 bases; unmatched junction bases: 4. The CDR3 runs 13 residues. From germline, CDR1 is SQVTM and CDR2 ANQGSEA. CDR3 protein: CSVPGQGVNEQFF. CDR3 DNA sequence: TGCAGCGTCCCGGGACAGGGGGTCAATGAGCAGTTCTTC.

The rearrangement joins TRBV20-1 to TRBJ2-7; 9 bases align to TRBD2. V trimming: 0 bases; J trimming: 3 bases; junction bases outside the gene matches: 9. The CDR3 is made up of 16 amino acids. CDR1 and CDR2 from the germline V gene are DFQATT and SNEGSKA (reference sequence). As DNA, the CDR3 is TGCAGTGCTAGAGATTTGGAGCGGGGGGTCGGCTACGAGCAGTACTTC. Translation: CSARDLERGVGYEQYF.

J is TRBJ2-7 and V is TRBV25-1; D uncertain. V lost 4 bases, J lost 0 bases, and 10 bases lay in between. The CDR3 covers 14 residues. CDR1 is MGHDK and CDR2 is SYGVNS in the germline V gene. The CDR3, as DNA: TGTGCCAGCAGTGTACAGATGAGCTCCTACGAGCAGTACTTC. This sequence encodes CASSVQMSSYEQYF.

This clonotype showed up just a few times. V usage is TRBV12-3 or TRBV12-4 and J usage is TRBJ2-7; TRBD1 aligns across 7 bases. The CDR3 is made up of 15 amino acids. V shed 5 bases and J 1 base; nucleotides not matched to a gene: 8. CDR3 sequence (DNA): TGTGCCAGCAGTCCAGGACAGGCCAGTTCCTACGAGCAGTACTTC. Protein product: CASSPGQASSYEQYF.

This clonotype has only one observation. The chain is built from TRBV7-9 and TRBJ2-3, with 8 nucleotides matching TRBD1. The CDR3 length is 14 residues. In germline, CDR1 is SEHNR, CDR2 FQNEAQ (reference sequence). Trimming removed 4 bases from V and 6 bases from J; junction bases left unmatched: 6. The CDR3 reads CASSSGQGGDTQYF. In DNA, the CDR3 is TGTGCCAGCAGCTCCGGACAGGGAGGCGATACGCAGTATTTT.